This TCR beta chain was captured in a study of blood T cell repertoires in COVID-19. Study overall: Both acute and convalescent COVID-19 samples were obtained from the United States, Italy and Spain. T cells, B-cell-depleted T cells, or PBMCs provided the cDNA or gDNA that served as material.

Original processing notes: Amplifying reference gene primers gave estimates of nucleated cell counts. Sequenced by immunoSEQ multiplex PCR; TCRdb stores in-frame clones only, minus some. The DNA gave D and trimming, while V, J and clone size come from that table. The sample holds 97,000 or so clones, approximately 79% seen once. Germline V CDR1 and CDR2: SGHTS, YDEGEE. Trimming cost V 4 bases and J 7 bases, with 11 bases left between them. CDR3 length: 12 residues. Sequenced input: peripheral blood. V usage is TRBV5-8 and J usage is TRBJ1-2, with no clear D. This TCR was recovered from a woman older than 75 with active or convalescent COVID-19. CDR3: CASSLGWRGYTF. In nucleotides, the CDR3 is TGTGCCAGCAGCCTCGGGTGGCGTGGCTACACCTTC.